This T cell receptor beta chain stems from a study of blood T cell repertoires in COVID-19. Study summary: Collection of acute and convalescent COVID-19 samples took place in the United States, Italy and Spain. T cells, B-cell-depleted T cells, or PBMCs provided the cDNA or gDNA that served as material.

Sequencing used immunoSEQ multiplex PCR; TCRdb keeps in-frame clones, though not all of them. In the table there are about 310,000 clones, roughly 90% of which are singletons. Participants were aged about 18 to 89 years from 20 to 30 US areas. The sequencing input was PBMCs or T cells enriched from blood (not recorded which). The sequence was collected from a young woman with acute COVID-19.

The CDR3 is CASSIDDRGLYGYTF. The CDR3 region has the DNA TGTGCCAGTAGTATAGATGACAGGGGGCTCTATGGCTACACCTTC. J is TRBJ1-2 and V is TRBV19, with 10 bases fitting TRBD1. The length of the CDR3 is 15 residues. Trimming cost V 0 bases and J 4 bases; bases outside gene matches: 2. CDR1 and CDR2 (germline): LNHDA, SQIVND (reference sequence).